This T cell receptor (beta chain) was identified in a study of blood T cell repertoires in COVID-19. Study information: Some COVID-19 samples were acute and others convalescent; all came from the United States, Italy and Spain. In each case, the material was cDNA or gDNA derived from T cells, B-cell-depleted T cells, or PBMCs.

TCRdb's copy holds only in-frame clones and misses some; the assay was immunoSEQ multiplex PCR. Among about 58,000 clones listed, 90% were seen once. The length of the CDR3 is 15 residues. CDR1 is MGHRA and CDR2 is YSYEKL in the germline V gene. V gave up 0 bases and J gave up 4 bases; unmatched junction bases: 5. The sequence derives from a man in his sixties with active COVID-19. The chain links TRBV4-1 to TRBJ2-7; the match to TRBD2 covers 8 bases. Specimen: peripheral blood. CDR3 amino acids: CASSQDSASGYEQYF. The DNA of the CDR3 is TGCGCCAGCAGCCAAGATTCCGCTAGCGGGTACGAGCAGTACTTC.